The T cell receptor (beta chain) under discussion was sequenced for a study of cytomegalovirus exposure and HLA in healthy donors. General study points: The likely origin of a cluster of highly shared sequence variants was a sequencing artifact. Later on, analysis showed that most CMV-associated TCR beta chains appeared to be HLA-restricted.

PCR was performed using 60 Vbeta and 13 Jbeta primers. Sequencing used immunoSEQ multiplex PCR; TCRdb keeps in-frame clones, though not all of them. The sample lists about 180,000 clones, 70% to 80% occurring once. V was clipped by 1 base and J by 6 bases; unmatched bases: 6. The germline gives CDR1 SGHVS, CDR2 FNYEAQ. This CDR3 contains 14 residues. About this clone: Its antigen remains unidentified.

Nominal health characterized the donors when sampled, though unrecorded immune exposures were likely. The rearrangement links TRBV7-6 to TRBJ2-7; 7 bases are shared with TRBD1. What was sequenced was PBMCs. This clonotype was obtained from a man between 18 and 29 years old in good health and CMV-seronegative. The CDR3 coding sequence is TGTGCCAGCAGCTTAGTGTCAGGGGGTGGCGAGCAGTACTTC. Protein product: CASSLVSGGGEQYF.